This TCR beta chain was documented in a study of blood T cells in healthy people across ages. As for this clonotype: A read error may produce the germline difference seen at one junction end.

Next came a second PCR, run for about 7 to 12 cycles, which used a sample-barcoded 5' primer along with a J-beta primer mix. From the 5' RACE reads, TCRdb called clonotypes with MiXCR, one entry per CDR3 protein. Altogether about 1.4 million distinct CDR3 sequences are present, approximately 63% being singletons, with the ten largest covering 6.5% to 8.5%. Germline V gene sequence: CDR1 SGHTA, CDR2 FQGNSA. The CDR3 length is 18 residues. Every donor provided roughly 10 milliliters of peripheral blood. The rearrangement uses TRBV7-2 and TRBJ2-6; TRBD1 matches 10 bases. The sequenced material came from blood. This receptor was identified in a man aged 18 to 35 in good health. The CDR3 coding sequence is TGTGCCAGCAGCTTTTTGGACAGGGGGGGCTCTGGGGTCAACGTCCTGACTTTC. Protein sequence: CASSFLDRGGSGVNVLTF.